What follows are 29 T cell receptor beta chains derived from one specimen sequenced in a study of T cell repertoires in cytomegalovirus infection. MiXCR, run by TCRdb on the reads, gives a single entry per CDR3 protein. The sample comprises 150,000 to 200,000 distinct CDR3 sequences, 15% to 20% of which are singletons, and around 3.2% rests with the top ten. Source material: PBMCs. These receptors came from a human donor in good health (CMV status not recorded). Some clones in this sample may be carry-over from other donors' samples.

This clonotype was recorded many times. The V call is TRBV7-9, the J call TRBJ2-7; possible D gene TRBD1, 6 bases. The V end lost 0 bases, the J end lost 5 bases, and 8 bases lay between the germline ends. Looked up from germline, CDR1 is SEHNR and CDR2 is FQNEAQ (reference sequence). The CDR3 spans 13 residues. CDR3 loop: CASSLAQGHEQYF. As DNA, the CDR3 is TGTGCCAGCAGCTTAGCACAGGGCCACGAGCAGTACTTC.

This chain connects TRBV29-1 to TRBJ2-2; 10 bases agree with TRBD2. V lost 4 bases, J lost 4 bases, and 6 bases stayed unmatched. The CDR3 totals 15 residues. Germline V gene data show CDR1 as SQVTM and CDR2 as ANQGSEA. The CDR3 nucleotides read TGCAGCGTTGTACCCAGCGGGAGGGCCACCGGGGAGCTGTTTTTT. This translates into CSVVPSGRATGELFF.

This clonotype has just a few counts. The chain links TRBV5-6 to TRBJ2-7; D call uncertain. This CDR3 spans 14 amino acids. The V end was cut by 1 base, the J end by 1 base, with 9 bases between. CDR1 is SGHDT and CDR2 is YYEEEE in the germline V gene. Here the CDR3 reads CASSLTGLSYEQYF. The CDR3, as DNA: TGTGCCAGCAGCTTGACTGGTCTTTCCTACGAGCAGTACTTC.

The V and J genes are TRBV12-3 or TRBV12-4 and TRBJ1-2, with TRBD1 matching over 9 bases. The CDR3 length is 15 residues. Trimming at V came to 6 bases and at J to 7 bases, leaving 12 bases not matched to a gene. The CDR3 loop is CASRISGQGQGGYTF. In DNA, the CDR3 is TGTGCCAGCAGAATATCGGGACAGGGCCAGGGTGGCTACACCTTC.

This clonotype was observed many times. The chain couples TRBV7-2 to TRBJ2-1; D remains unclear. The V end was cut by 5 bases, the J end by 6 bases, with 11 bases between. The CDR3 totals 13 residues. CDR1 is SGHTA and CDR2 is FQGNSA in the germline V gene. CDR3 DNA sequence: TGTGCCAGCAGCCCCCCAGGATTCAATGAGCAGTTCTTC. Translation: CASSPPGFNEQFF.

Only a few counts were recorded for this clonotype. The chain combines TRBV5-4 with TRBJ2-5; 7 positions agree with TRBD2. The CDR3 spans 14 residues. Germline trimming cut 3 bases from V and 4 bases from J; bases unmatched to any gene: 6. CDR1 and CDR2 (germline): SGHNT, YYREEE (reference sequence). The CDR3 nucleotides read TGTGCCAGCAGCTCCAGGGACTATGGAGAGACCCAGTACTTC. It encodes CASSSRDYGETQYF.

This clonotype showed up many times. The rearrangement uses TRBV7-8 and TRBJ2-5; no reliable D call. The V gene lost 4 bases and the J gene lost 3 bases, with 18 bases spanning the gap. CDR3 length: 16 amino acids. Looked up from germline, CDR1 is SGHVS and CDR2 is FQNEAQ. The CDR3 sequence: CASSSGLLATEETQYF. The CDR3 region has the DNA TGTGCCAGCAGCTCTGGATTACTTGCCACCGAAGAGACCCAGTACTTC.

The chain combines TRBV25-1 with TRBJ1-1; 7 nucleotides align to TRBD1. Losses at the gene ends were 3 bases for V and 6 bases for J; bases not matched to a gene: 16. Looked up from germline, CDR1 is MGHDK and CDR2 is SYGVNS. This CDR3 spans 17 amino acids. CDR3 nucleotide sequence: TGTGCCAGCAGTGACTACACCAAGACAGGGCTTCGGGCTGAAGCTTTCTTT. Translation gives CASSDYTKTGLRAEAFF.

In this sample, this clonotype turned up many times. The rearrangement joins TRBV19 to TRBJ2-7; TRBD1 matches at 8 bases. Losses at the gene ends were 6 bases for V and 2 bases for J; bases not matched to a gene: 6. Germline CDR1 and CDR2: LNHDA and SQIVND (reference sequence). The CDR3 is 14 residues long. The CDR3 protein is CASSQGQGPYEQYF. CDR3 in DNA: TGTGCCAGTAGCCAAGGACAGGGCCCCTACGAGCAGTACTTC.

This clonotype was observed a handful of times. The chain joins TRBV19 to TRBJ1-2; 7 bases align to TRBD1. V was clipped by 8 bases and J by 2 bases; unmatched bases: 8. The CDR3 extends over 14 amino acids. The germline V gene has CDR1 LNHDA and CDR2 SQIVND (reference sequence). The CDR3 reads CASSADRVNYGYTF. CDR3 bases: TGTGCCAGTTCTGCCGACAGGGTGAACTATGGCTACACCTTC.

The sample holds many counts of this clonotype. V gene TRBV7-2 combines with J gene TRBJ1-1, with TRBD1 matching over 10 bases. CDR1 and CDR2 from the germline V gene are SGHTA and FQGNSA. The V and J ends lost 4 bases and 11 bases, in that order; junction bases with no gene match: 13. The CDR3 runs 15 residues. CDR3 DNA sequence: TGTGCCAGCAGCTCCCGGGACAGGGGTCCGGGTGGGGCTTTCTTT. Translation: CASSSRDRGPGGAFF.

This clonotype was observed a handful of times. V is TRBV3-1 and J is TRBJ2-2; the D gene could be TRBD1 or TRBD2 (5 bases each). This CDR3 is built from 16 residues. Trimming removed 4 bases at V and 4 bases at J, with 16 bases between. Germline CDR1 reads LGHDT; CDR2 reads YNNKEL (reference sequence). CDR3 region: CASSRTSGTLTGELFF. The CDR3 DNA sequence: TGTGCCAGCAGCCGTACATCCGGGACCCTCACCGGGGAGCTGTTTTTT.

This clonotype came up a few times. The V call is TRBV20-1, the J call TRBJ2-3; TRBD2 matches 10 bases. Germline CDR1 DFQATT, CDR2 SNEGSKA (reference sequence). After removal of 1 base from V and 5 bases from J, the junction contained 15 bases not matched to a gene. The CDR3 has 18 residues. The chain's CDR3 is CSARVTSGSPLRGDTQYF. CDR3 in DNA: TGCAGTGCTAGAGTGACTAGCGGGTCCCCCCTGAGGGGAGATACGCAGTATTTT.

This chain links TRBV9 with TRBJ2-1, with 13 positions matching TRBD2. Germline CDR1 SGDLS, CDR2 YYNGEE. J gave up 0 bases and V 4 bases, and 13 bases lay outside the gene matches. The CDR3 totals 20 residues. The CDR3 DNA reads as TGTGCCAGCAGCCCCCGACGGACTAGCGGGAGCGCAAGCTCCTACAATGAGCAGTTCTTC. It specifies CASSPRRTSGSASSYNEQFF.

This chain connects TRBV7-6 to TRBJ2-3; unclear D gene. V lost 5 bases and J 8 bases, leaving 14 bases between the germline ends. CDR1 and CDR2 from the germline V gene are SGHVS and FNYEAQ. The CDR3 has 13 residues. The CDR3 sequence: CASSPDTRPTQYF. The CDR3 DNA is TGTGCCAGCAGCCCCGACACTCGCCCTACGCAGTATTTT.

In this sample, this clonotype turned up a few times. The chain links TRBV23-1 to TRBJ1-1, with no clear D. TRBV23-1 is noted as an ORF with a role that remains uncertain. The CDR3 runs 18 residues. V shed 4 bases and J shed 0 bases, with 21 bases lying between them. The DNA of the CDR3 is TGCGCCAGCAGTCGGCCCCTACGGCGGGGAAACATGAACACTGAAGCTTTCTTT. Translating gives CASSRPLRRGNMNTEAFF.

In this sample, this clonotype turned up many times. The CDR3 spells CASSRTEVEQFF. CDR3 DNA sequence: TGTGCCAGCAGCCGGACAGAGGTTGAGCAGTTCTTC. The chain recombines TRBV7-9 with TRBJ2-1, with a weak D call TRBD1 (6 bases). This CDR3 has 12 amino acids. V gave up 5 bases and J gave up 9 bases, with 11 bases separating them. The V gene's germline CDR1 is SEHNR and CDR2 FQNEAQ (reference sequence).

This chain links TRBV28 with TRBJ1-5, with D possibly being TRBD1 (6 bases). V dropped 3 bases and J dropped 2 bases, with 11 bases sitting between them. The CDR3 loop spans 15 amino acids. Germline assignment: CDR1 MDHEN and CDR2 SYDVKM. The CDR3 region has the DNA TGTGCCAGCAGTTTCCCGGGACAAGGCAATCAGCCCCAGCATTTT. Encoded protein: CASSFPGQGNQPQHF. The full variable domain, with the rest looked up from reference TRBV28 and TRBJ1-5, is DVKVTQSSRYLVKRTGEKVFLECVQDMDHENMFWYRQDPGLGLRLIYFSYDVKMKEKGDIPEGYSVSREKKERFSLILESASTNQTSMYLCASSFPGQGNQPQHFGDGTRLSIL.

A few counts support this clonotype. The genes are TRBV7-3 and TRBJ2-7; 15 bases are shared with TRBD2. The V and J ends lost 5 bases and 5 bases, in that order; junction bases with no gene match: 7. Per the germline V gene, CDR1 is SGHTA and CDR2 is FQGTGA. The CDR3 length is 16 residues. The CDR3 spells CASSTRGLAGGNEQYF. The CDR3 DNA reads TGTGCCAGCAGCACCCGGGGACTAGCGGGAGGTAACGAGCAGTACTTC.

This rearrangement joins TRBV29-1 to TRBJ1-1, with D hard to call. CDR1 and CDR2 (germline): SQVTM, ANQGSEA. CDR3 length equals 11 residues. V was trimmed by 4 bases and J by 6 bases, leaving 9 bases between them. The CDR3 nucleotides are TGCAGCGTTGGGTTCGGCTCTGAAGCTTTCTTT. Its protein is CSVGFGSEAFF. Complete variable domain (other parts from reference TRBV29-1 and TRBJ1-1): SAVISQKPSRDICQRGTSLTIQCQVDSQVTMMFWYRQQPGQSLTLIATANQGSEATYESGFVIDKFPISRPNLTFSTLTVSNMSPEDSSIYLCSVGFGSEAFFGQGTRLTVV.

This rearrangement joins TRBV6-6 to TRBJ1-1; D perhaps matches TRBD1 (5 bases). V was trimmed by 3 bases and J by 1 base, leaving 15 bases between them. The germline V gene has CDR1 MNHNY and CDR2 SVGAGI (reference sequence). The CDR3 is 16 residues long. The CDR3 loop is CASSYKTWQGNTEAFF. The DNA of the CDR3 is TGTGCCAGCAGTTATAAGACTTGGCAGGGGAACACTGAAGCTTTCTTT.

This clonotype was counted only a few times. The rearrangement links TRBV6-2 or TRBV6-3 to TRBJ2-1; D gene uncertain. The V end lost 6 bases, the J end lost 1 base, and 10 bases lay between the germline ends. Germline V lookup: CDR1 MNHEY, CDR2 SVGEGT. The CDR3 length is 14 residues. The CDR3 reads CASSSKISYNEQFF. DNA for the CDR3: TGTGCCAGCAGCTCTAAGATTTCCTACAATGAGCAGTTCTTC.

In this sample, this clonotype turned up a few times. The chain combines TRBV14 with TRBJ2-7; D is perhaps TRBD1 (5 bases). V gave up 4 bases and J gave up 2 bases, with 9 bases separating them. The CDR3 is 13 amino acids. Per the germline V gene, CDR1 is SGHDN and CDR2 is FVKESK. CDR3 sequence (DNA): TGTGCCAGCAGCCGTCGACAGACCTACGAGCAGTACTTC. Amino acid sequence: CASSRRQTYEQYF.

This chain links TRBV25-1 with TRBJ2-1; no definite D call. V was cut by 7 bases and J by 1 base, with 8 bases left in between. Germline CDR1 and CDR2: MGHDK and SYGVNS. This CDR3 is 13 amino acids long. CDR3 sequence reads: CASTRRSYNEQFF. For the CDR3, the DNA is TGTGCCAGCACCCGTAGGTCCTACAATGAGCAGTTCTTC.

This clonotype was detected many times. The chain employs TRBV12-3 or TRBV12-4 and TRBJ2-2, with a possible D match to TRBD1 (6 bases). This CDR3 is built from 15 residues. The V and J ends lost 5 bases and 2 bases respectively, with 12 bases between them. Here the CDR3 DNA reads TGTGCCAGCAGTCCGTCGGGACAAAACACCGGGGAGCTGTTTTTT. As protein: CASSPSGQNTGELFF.

The chain uses TRBV12-3 or TRBV12-4 and TRBJ1-3, with D possibly matching TRBD1 (5 bases). The CDR3 is made up of 16 amino acids. V was shortened by 5 bases and J by 0 bases, with 14 bases between the two germline ends. DNA of the CDR3: TGTGCCAGCAGTCCACCGGGACTGAACTCTGGAAACACCATATATTTT. Its protein product is CASSPPGLNSGNTIYF.

The chain links TRBV14 to TRBJ2-1, with D maybe TRBD2 (7 bases). The germline gives CDR1 SGHDN, CDR2 FVKESK. The CDR3 loop spans 13 amino acids. Trimming shortened V by 5 bases and J by 5 bases, and 10 bases separated the two germline ends. The CDR3 DNA reads TGTGCCAGCAGCTGGGGGGGCCACAATGAGCAGTTCTTC. Protein: CASSWGGHNEQFF.

The J gene is TRBJ2-1, the V gene TRBV6-2 or TRBV6-3; 13 bases align to TRBD2. The CDR3 is 15 amino acids. V shed 5 bases and J 7 bases; nucleotides not matched to a gene: 5. In germline, CDR1 is MNHEY, CDR2 SVGEGT. CDR3 nucleotides: TGTGCCAGCAGTGTACTAGCGGGGGGGCGGAATGAGCAGTTCTTC. Protein product: CASSVLAGGRNEQFF.

The V and J genes are TRBV19 and TRBJ2-7; D call uncertain. The V gene's germline CDR1 is LNHDA and CDR2 SQIVND (reference sequence). The CDR3 extends over 12 amino acids. Trimming took 5 bases from V and 3 from J, leaving 8 bases between them. CDR3 sequence reads: CASSYTCYEQYF. In nucleotides, the CDR3 is TGTGCCAGTAGTTACACATGCTACGAGCAGTACTTC. Drawing the rest from reference TRBV19 and TRBJ2-7, the complete variable domain is DGGITQSPKYLFRKEGQNVTLSCEQNLNHDAMYWYRQDPGQGLRLIYYSQIVNDFQKGDIAEGYSVSREKKESFPLTVTSAQKNPTAFYLCASSYTCYEQYFGPGTRLTVT.